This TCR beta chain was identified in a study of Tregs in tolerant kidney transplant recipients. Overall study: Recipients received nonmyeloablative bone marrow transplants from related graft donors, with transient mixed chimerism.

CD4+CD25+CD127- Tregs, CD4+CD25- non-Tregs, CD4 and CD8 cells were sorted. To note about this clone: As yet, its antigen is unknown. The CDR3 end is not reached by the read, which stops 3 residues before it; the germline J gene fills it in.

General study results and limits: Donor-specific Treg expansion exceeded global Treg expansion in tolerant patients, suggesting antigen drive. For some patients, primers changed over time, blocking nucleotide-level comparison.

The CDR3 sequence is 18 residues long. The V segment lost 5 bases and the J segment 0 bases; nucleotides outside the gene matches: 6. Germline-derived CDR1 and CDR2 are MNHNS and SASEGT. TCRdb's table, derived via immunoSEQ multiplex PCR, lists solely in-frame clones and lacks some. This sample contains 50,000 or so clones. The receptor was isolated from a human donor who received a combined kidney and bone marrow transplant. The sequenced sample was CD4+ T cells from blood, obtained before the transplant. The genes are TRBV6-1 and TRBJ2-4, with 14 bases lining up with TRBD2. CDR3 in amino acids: CASSKGTSGGLAKNIQYF. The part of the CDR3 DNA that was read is TGTGCCAGCAGTAAAGGGACTAGCGGGGGACTAGCCAAAAACATT.